A single sample is the source of the 10 T cell receptor beta chains below, sequenced in a study of CD8 T cells in ankylosing spondylitis. TCRdb re-derived calls from the 5' RACE reads in MiXCR, one entry per CDR3 protein. In the table there are about 210,000 distinct CDR3 sequences, approximately 8% of which are singletons. The sample was blood, either unsorted or a sorted T cell fraction (not recorded which). These TCRs come from a female donor with ankylosing spondylitis or in good health (not recorded which).

This clonotype was observed at least ten times. V and J are TRBV7-9 and TRBJ2-2, with TRBD2 matching over 14 bases. The germline V gene has CDR1 SEHNR and CDR2 FQNEAQ (reference sequence). CDR3 length: 16 residues. Trimming at V came to 5 bases and at J to 8 bases, leaving 7 bases not matched to a gene. The CDR3 DNA sequence: TGTGCCAGCAGCGCCGGGACTAGCGGGAGTGTGGGGGAGCTGTTTTTT. Protein sequence: CASSAGTSGSVGELFF.

This clonotype has just a few counts. The chain carries TRBV28 and TRBJ1-5; 7 nucleotides match TRBD1. The V gene's germline CDR1 is MDHEN and CDR2 SYDVKM. With 10 bases clipped from V and 4 bases from J, the junction kept 7 bases outside the gene matches. CDR3 size: 13 residues. The CDR3 sequence: CATKGQYNQPQHF. In DNA, the CDR3 is TGTGCCACGAAGGGACAGTATAATCAGCCCCAGCATTTT.

This clonotype was counted many times. This sequence joins TRBV30 and TRBJ2-5; D might be TRBD1 (6 bases). CDR3 size: 14 residues. The ends were cut back, 3 bases at V and 5 bases at J, with 16 bases in the middle. Germline CDR1 and CDR2: GTSNPN and SVGIG (reference sequence). The CDR3 loop reads CAWRMDSGPETQYF. The DNA for the CDR3 is TGTGCCTGGAGGATGGACAGTGGCCCTGAGACCCAGTACTTC.

In this sample, this clonotype turned up many times. CDR3 sequence: CASSSHTDTQYF. The CDR3 coding sequence is TGTGCCAGCAGCTCCCACACAGATACGCAGTATTTT. This sequence joins TRBV7-2 and TRBJ2-3, with D hard to call. Trimming removed 4 bases from V and 2 bases from J, with 4 bases in between. Germline assignment: CDR1 SGHTA and CDR2 FQGNSA. The CDR3 runs to 12 residues.

This sequence joins TRBV7-6 and TRBJ2-2; 8 positions agree with TRBD1. Germline V gives CDR1 SGHVS, CDR2 FNYEAQ. With 11 bases clipped from V and 0 bases from J, the junction kept 5 bases outside the gene matches. The CDR3 consists of 14 residues. CDR3 DNA: TGTGCCGGGGGACAGGAAGCGAACACCGGGGAGCTGTTTTTT. Translation gives CAGGQEANTGELFF. Looking up the rest from reference TRBV7-6 and TRBJ2-2 gives the full variable domain: GAGVSQSPRYKVTKRGQDVALRCDPISGHVSLYWYRQALGQGPEFLTYFNYEAQQDKSGLPNDRFSAERPEGSISTLTIQRTEQRDSAMYRCAGGQEANTGELFFGEGSRLTVL.

In this sample, this clonotype turned up many times. The chain recombines TRBV6-1 with TRBJ1-1; D unresolved. V was pared by 6 bases and J by 0 bases, with 11 bases between. CDR1 is MNHNS, CDR2 SASEGT, per germline. CDR3 length equals 14 residues. This CDR3 reads CASRPGLMNTEAFF. The CDR3 DNA reads TGTGCCAGCAGACCCGGACTGATGAACACTGAAGCTTTCTTT.

This clonotype came up many times. The chain's CDR3 is CASSFGGPGANVLTF. CDR3 in DNA: TGTGCCAGCAGCTTTGGGGGGCCTGGGGCCAACGTCCTGACTTTC. This sequence joins TRBV5-5 and TRBJ2-6, with D perhaps being TRBD1 or TRBD2 (6 bases each). The CDR3 runs to 15 residues. CDR1 SGHKS and CDR2 YYEKEE come from the germline V gene (reference sequence). Trimming shortened V by 2 bases and J by 2 bases, and 8 bases separated the two germline ends.

This clonotype occurred many times. V gene TRBV12-3 or TRBV12-4 combines with J gene TRBJ1-4; 8 bases line up with TRBD1. The CDR3 totals 16 residues. Losses at the gene ends were 5 bases for V and 4 bases for J; bases not matched to a gene: 9. CDR3 coding DNA: TGTGCCAGCAGTCTTGGACAGGGAGTAAATAATGAAAAACTGTTTTTT. Its translation: CASSLGQGVNNEKLFF.

This clonotype occurred a few times. V is TRBV4-2 and J is TRBJ1-6, with 9 bases that match TRBD1. The CDR3 runs to 15 residues. Germline CDR1 reads LGHNA; CDR2 reads YNFKEQ. V trimming: 4 bases; J trimming: 8 bases; junction bases outside the gene matches: 6. CDR3 nucleotides: TGTGCCAGCAGCCTCCGACAGGGGGAGGATTCACCCCTCCACTTT. Translated, it gives CASSLRQGEDSPLHF.

In its sample, this clonotype was seen many times. The chain links TRBV4-2 to TRBJ1-5; maybe TRBD1 (5 bases). The length of the CDR3 is 16 residues. Germline V lookup: CDR1 LGHNA, CDR2 YNFKEQ. The V end was cut by 0 bases, the J end by 1 base, with 10 bases between. The CDR3 DNA reads TGTGCCAGCAGCCAAGAGGCAGGGTTAAGCAATCAGCCCCAGCATTTT. Translating gives CASSQEAGLSNQPQHF.